This entry describes one T cell receptor beta chain. CDR1 LGHDT and CDR2 YNNKEL come from the germline V gene (reference sequence). The CDR3 is made up of 15 amino acids. After removal of 9 bases from V and 0 bases from J, the junction contained 10 bases not matched to a gene. The data stem from a study of blood T cell repertoires in COVID-19. The overall study: Samples taken during acute and convalescent COVID-19 were collected in the United States, Italy and Spain. T cells, B-cell-depleted T cells, or PBMCs provided the cDNA or gDNA that served as material.

In the original workflow: Scientists estimated how many nucleated cells there were by amplifying reference gene primers. This table comes from immunoSEQ multiplex PCR, and its TCRdb copy is limited to in-frame clones, with some not included. The V and J calls and the clone size are those of that table, but D and trimming were determined from the DNA. The sample lists around 700,000 clones, just under 90% occurring once. The chain joins TRBV3-1 (or the pseudogene TRBV3-2) to TRBJ1-1, with 7 bases aligning to TRBD1. Input material: peripheral blood. The source is a woman under 30 with acute or convalescent COVID-19. The chain's CDR3 is CASLATGQMNTEAFF. CDR3 coding DNA: TGTGCCAGTCTGGCCACGGGACAGATGAACACTGAAGCTTTCTTT.